This T cell receptor (beta chain) came from a study of blood T cells in healthy people across ages. Study-level points and caveats: The percentage of naive T cells correlated strongly with TCR beta diversity. The recorded TCR beta diversity per million T cells decreased in a roughly linear manner with age.

Per germline, CDR1 LGHNA and CDR2 YNFKEQ. The CDR3 runs 19 residues. V lost 0 bases and J lost 3; bases outside the gene matches: 13. Regarding this clonotype: Its target is unknown.

Then a second PCR, running roughly 6 to 11 cycles, was carried out with a sample-barcoded 5' primer and a J-beta primer mix. TCRdb re-called the 5' RACE reads with MiXCR, one entry per CDR3 protein. This table holds roughly 1,800,000 distinct CDR3 sequences, 49% found once. The sequencing input was blood. The J gene is TRBJ2-1, the V gene TRBV4-2, with 8 bases matching TRBD2. This clonotype was obtained from a middle-aged woman in good health. The CDR3 DNA is TGTGCCAGCAGCCAAGAGGGCTCGCGGGGGGCCTCCCTCTACAATGAGCAGTTCTTC. It translates to CASSQEGSRGASLYNEQFF.